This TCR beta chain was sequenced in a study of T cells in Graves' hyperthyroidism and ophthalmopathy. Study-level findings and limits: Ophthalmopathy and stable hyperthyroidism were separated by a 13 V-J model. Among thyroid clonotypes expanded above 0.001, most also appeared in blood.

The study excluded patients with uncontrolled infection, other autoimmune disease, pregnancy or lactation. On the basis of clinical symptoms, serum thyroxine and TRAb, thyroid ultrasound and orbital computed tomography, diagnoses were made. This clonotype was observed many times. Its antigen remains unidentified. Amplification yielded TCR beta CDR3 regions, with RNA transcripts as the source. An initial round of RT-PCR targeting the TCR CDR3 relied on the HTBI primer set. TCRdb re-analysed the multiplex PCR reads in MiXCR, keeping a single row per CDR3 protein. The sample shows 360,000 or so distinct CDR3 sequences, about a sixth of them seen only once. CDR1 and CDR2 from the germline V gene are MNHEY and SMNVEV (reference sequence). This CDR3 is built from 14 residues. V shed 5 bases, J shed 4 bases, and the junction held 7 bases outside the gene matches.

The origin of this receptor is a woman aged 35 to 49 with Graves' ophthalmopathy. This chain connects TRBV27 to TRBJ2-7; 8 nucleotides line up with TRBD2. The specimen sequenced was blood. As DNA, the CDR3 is TGTGCCAGCAGTAACGGGAGGGCCTTATACGAGCAGTACTTC. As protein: CASSNGRALYEQYF.